The 21 T cell receptor beta chains reported below all come from one sample, sequenced in a study of cytomegalovirus exposure and HLA in healthy donors (dated by TCRdb to 2016 to 2017). The method was the immunoSEQ multiplex PCR assay. A mixture of 60 forward primers for TCR Vbeta segments and 13 reverse primers for TCR Jbeta segments was used in the multiplex PCR. The table was pulled from immuneACCESS by TCRdb, which kept in-frame rearrangements only. Such tables lose some clones; where checked, under half of the loss comes from unresolved V genes, and the rest has no known cause. The sample table shows 210,000 or so clones, and roughly 85% are seen once. The ten largest clones capture around 0.23% of the sample. The sample taken for sequencing was PBMCs. The source is a girl between 2 and 10 years old in good health and CMV-seronegative.

The chain employs TRBV4-2 and TRBJ2-2; maybe TRBD2 (6 bases). This CDR3 is built from 21 residues. V lost 3 bases and J 5 bases, leaving 31 bases between the germline ends. Germline CDR1 and CDR2: LGHNA and YNFKEQ. The CDR3 sequence: CASSHGDLPIEHRRETGELFF. The CDR3 DNA reads as TGTGCCAGCAGCCATGGGGACTTACCCATAGAACACCGGCGGGAAACCGGGGAGCTGTTTTTT.

This rearrangement joins TRBV5-4 to TRBJ2-7; tentatively, D is TRBD1 (5 bases). V was cut by 3 bases and J by 3 bases, with 13 bases left in between. The CDR3 has 14 amino acids. Germline CDR1 is SGHNT and CDR2 is YYREEE (reference sequence). The CDR3 spells CASSSSQGNYEQYF. CDR3 nucleotides: TGTGCCAGCAGCTCTTCGCAGGGCAACTACGAGCAGTACTTC.

V is TRBV7-2 and J is TRBJ1-3; D is undetermined. From germline, CDR1 is SGHTA and CDR2 FQGNSA. Trimming cost V 1 base and J 0 bases, with 16 bases left between them. This CDR3 contains 18 residues. The CDR3 loop is CASSLEATATLSGNTIYF. For the CDR3, the DNA is TGTGCCAGCAGCTTAGAGGCCACAGCAACCCTCTCTGGAAACACCATATATTTT.

The genes are TRBV11-2 and TRBJ1-5, with 8 bases aligning to TRBD1. The germline V gene encodes CDR1 SGHAT and CDR2 FQNNGV. Trimming removed 3 bases from V and 7 bases from J; junction bases left unmatched: 14. This CDR3 has 17 residues. The CDR3 here is CASSLERTGLGGQPQHF. The CDR3 DNA reads as TGTGCCAGCAGCTTGGAGCGGACAGGGCTCGGCGGGCAGCCCCAGCATTTT.

The genes are TRBV21-1 and TRBJ2-7; the table's D call of TRBD1 was not tested on the DNA. TRBV21-1 is assigned pseudogene status. CDR3 length equals 13 residues. The CDR3 sequence is CASSRANSYEQYF. CDR3 DNA sequence: TGTGCCAGCAGCAGGGCCAACTCCTACGAGCAGTACTTC.

The V and J genes are TRBV10-2 and TRBJ2-1, with 10 bases fitting TRBD2. The V and J ends lost 3 bases and 10 bases, in that order; junction bases with no gene match: 3. In germline, CDR1 is WSHSY, CDR2 SAAADI. The CDR3 length is 13 residues. As DNA, the CDR3 is TGCGCCAGCAGTGATCCAGCGGGGGGGGAGCAGTTCTTC. Translation: CASSDPAGGEQFF.

The chain couples TRBV7-6 to TRBJ2-1; TRBD2 matches at 10 bases. The CDR3 consists of 17 residues. CDR1 and CDR2 (germline): SGHVS, FNYEAQ. V was clipped by 5 bases and J by 2 bases; unmatched bases: 9. This chain's CDR3 is CASSPRTSGRPYNEQFF. The DNA for the CDR3 is TGTGCCAGCAGCCCTCGGACTAGCGGAAGGCCCTACAATGAGCAGTTCTTC.

The chain has TRBV7-9 and TRBJ1-5; D call uncertain. Trimming left V 6 bases short and J 1 base short, with 7 bases between. Germline V gene data show CDR1 as SEHNR and CDR2 as FQNEAQ (reference sequence). The CDR3 runs 13 residues. The CDR3 here is CASRGDSNQPQHF. In nucleotides, the CDR3 is TGTGCCAGCAGGGGAGACAGCAATCAGCCCCAGCATTTT.

This chain connects TRBV27 to TRBJ2-3; tentative D call: TRBD2 (5 bases). The CDR3 spans 14 residues. CDR1 and CDR2 (germline): MNHEY, SMNVEV (reference sequence). With 5 bases removed from V and 4 bases from J, the gap between germline ends came to 13 bases. The CDR3 DNA sequence: TGTGCCAGCAGTCATAACGAGGGTCCAGATACGCAGTATTTT. It encodes CASSHNEGPDTQYF.

CDR3 sequence: CASSLYGGPGETQYF. CDR3 nucleotide sequence: TGTGCCAGTAGCCTCTACGGGGGGCCAGGGGAGACCCAGTACTTC. This chain connects TRBV19 to TRBJ2-5; D is perhaps TRBD2 (7 bases). V lost 6 bases and J lost 5, with 19 bases in between. CDR3 length equals 15 residues. Per the germline V gene, CDR1 is LNHDA and CDR2 is SQIVND (reference sequence).

V gene TRBV6-5 combines with J gene TRBJ1-3; perhaps TRBD1 as D (5 bases). CDR3 length equals 14 residues. Trimming cost V 2 bases and J 5 bases, with 10 bases left between them. The germline CDR1 and CDR2 sequences are MNHEY and SVGAGI. CDR3 region: CASSYSGARNTIYF. The CDR3 region has the DNA TGTGCCAGCAGTTACAGCGGGGCGCGAAACACCATATATTTT.

The CDR3 reads CASSYWGSSGEQTQYF. In DNA, the CDR3 is TGTGCCAGCAGTTACTGGGGGTCTAGCGGGGAGCAGACCCAGTACTTC. The rearrangement uses TRBV6-5 and TRBJ2-5; TRBD2 matches at 9 bases. Germline V gene sequence: CDR1 MNHEY, CDR2 SVGAGI. The CDR3 has 16 amino acids. J was trimmed by 6 bases and V by 1 base; bases with no gene match: 9.

The V and J genes are TRBV27 and TRBJ1-1, with D unclear. Looked up from germline, CDR1 is MNHEY and CDR2 is SMNVEV (reference sequence). V was shortened by 4 bases and J by 0 bases, with 6 bases between the two germline ends. The CDR3 runs to 13 residues. The CDR3 DNA sequence: TGTGCCAGCAGTTCCGGTCTGAACACTGAAGCTTTCTTT. Amino acids: CASSSGLNTEAFF.

This chain joins TRBV5-1 and TRBJ2-7; D possibly corresponds to TRBD2 (6 bases). Trimming took 7 bases from V and 0 from J, leaving 11 bases between them. Germline lookup yields CDR1 SGHRS and CDR2 YFSETQ. CDR3 length equals 13 residues. In DNA form, the CDR3 reads TGCGCCAGCCGTATCGGGAGCTCCTACGAGCAGTACTTC. It translates to CASRIGSSYEQYF.

CDR3 in amino acids: CAWSLGQGAYEQYF. The CDR3 DNA reads TGTGCCTGGAGTTTGGGACAGGGGGCATACGAGCAGTACTTC. The chain employs TRBV30 and TRBJ2-5, with 12 bases matching TRBD1. The J call is uncertain, as TRBJ2-7 better fits the DNA end. Germline CDR1 GTSNPN, CDR2 SVGIG (reference sequence). The CDR3 totals 14 residues.

The chain recombines TRBV15 with TRBJ1-6; D might be TRBD1 (6 bases). With 0 bases removed from V and 7 bases from J, the gap between germline ends came to 10 bases. Germline values: CDR1 LNHNV, CDR2 YYDKDF (reference sequence). The CDR3 is 15 residues long. The CDR3 protein is CATSRDQGQNSPLHF. The CDR3, as DNA: TGTGCCACCAGCAGAGATCAGGGACAAAATTCACCCCTCCACTTT.

CDR3: CASGSSNRDSYLSSSYNEQFF. CDR3 DNA sequence: TGTGCTAGTGGTTCGTCAAACCGGGACTCATATCTCTCCAGCTCCTACAATGAGCAGTTCTTC. V and J are TRBV12-5 and TRBJ2-1; weak D call: TRBD2 (6 bases). Trimming left V 4 bases short and J 0 bases short, with 28 bases between. The germline V gene encodes CDR1 LGHNT and CDR2 FRNRAP. CDR3 length: 21 amino acids.

Remarks on this clone: Other DNA sequences within the sample encode an identical CDR3. The chain has TRBV4-2 and TRBJ2-7; D uncertain. V gave up 0 bases and J gave up 2 bases, with 2 bases separating them. CDR1 is LGHNA, CDR2 YNFKEQ, per germline. CDR3 length equals 12 residues. CDR3 amino acids: CASSQDTYEQYF. The CDR3 coding sequence is TGTGCCAGCAGCCAAGATACCTACGAGCAGTACTTC.

The rearrangement links TRBV7-9 to TRBJ1-6; 10 bases are shared with TRBD1. This CDR3 spans 16 amino acids. The V and J ends lost 4 bases and 7 bases, in that order; junction bases with no gene match: 7. Germline V CDR1 and CDR2: SEHNR, FQNEAQ (reference sequence). The CDR3 DNA follows: TGTGCCAGCAGCTCACCGGGACAGGGGAGGAATTCACCCCTCCACTTT. It is translated as CASSSPGQGRNSPLHF.

The genes are TRBV5-1 and TRBJ2-3, with 11 bases fitting TRBD2. This CDR3 has 15 amino acids. V lost 4 bases to trimming and J lost 5 bases; unmatched junction nucleotides: 6. Germline V gene sequence: CDR1 SGHRS, CDR2 YFSETQ. In DNA form, the CDR3 reads TGCGCCAGCAGCGCCACTAGCGGGAGTGGAGATACGCAGTATTTT. Translated, it gives CASSATSGSGDTQYF.

This sequence joins TRBV27 and TRBJ1-2; 11 bases map to TRBD1. There are 16 residues in the CDR3. CDR1 MNHEY and CDR2 SMNVEV come from the germline V gene (reference sequence). After removal of 5 bases from V and 8 bases from J, the junction contained 13 bases not matched to a gene. CDR3 region: CASSQNWDRGTLGYTF. The DNA for the CDR3 is TGTGCCAGCAGTCAAAACTGGGACAGGGGGACCCTCGGCTACACCTTC.